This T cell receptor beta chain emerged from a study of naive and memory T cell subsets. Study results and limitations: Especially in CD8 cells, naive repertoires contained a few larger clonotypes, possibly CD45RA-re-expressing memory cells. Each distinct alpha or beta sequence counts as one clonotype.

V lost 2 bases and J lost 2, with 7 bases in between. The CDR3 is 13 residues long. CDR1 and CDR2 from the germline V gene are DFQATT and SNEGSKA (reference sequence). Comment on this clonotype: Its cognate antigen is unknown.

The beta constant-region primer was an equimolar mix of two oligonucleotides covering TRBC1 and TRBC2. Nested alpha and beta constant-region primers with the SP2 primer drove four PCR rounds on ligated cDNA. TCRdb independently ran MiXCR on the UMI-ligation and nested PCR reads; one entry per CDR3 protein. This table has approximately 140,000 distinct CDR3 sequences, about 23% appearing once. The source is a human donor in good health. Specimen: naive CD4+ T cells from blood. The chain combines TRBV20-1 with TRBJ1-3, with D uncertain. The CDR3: CSARRGTGNTIYF. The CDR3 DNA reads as TGCAGTGCTAGAAGAGGGACTGGAAACACCATATATTTT.